The rows below give T cell receptor beta chains drawn from one sample of a study of T cells in Graves' hyperthyroidism and ophthalmopathy. TCRdb independently ran MiXCR on the multiplex PCR reads; one entry per CDR3 protein. Counted here are fewer than 450,000 distinct CDR3 sequences, about a sixth occurring once; the ten biggest clones make up around a third. Sequencing was carried out using blood. These receptors all stem from a woman aged 30 to 39 with Graves' hyperthyroidism that later progressed to Graves' ophthalmopathy. Both conserved end residues are part of each CDR3. Fields, in order: V gene, D gene, J gene, clone size, CDR3 DNA, CDR3 protein. A D gene is named only where the DNA matches it firmly. Size tells how often a clone was seen (once, few, many) or the class of an expanded clone, and some rows leave it out.

TRBV7-9	TRBD1	TRBJ2-1	many	TGTGCCAGCAGCTTCGCGGACAGGCCATACAATGAGCAGTTCTTC	CASSFADRPYNEQFF
TRBV6-2/TRBV6-3	.	TRBJ1-5	.	TGTGCCACTACCCGGGACGGAAATCAGCCCCAGCATTTT	CATTRDGNQPQHF
TRBV6-2/TRBV6-3	.	TRBJ2-6	many	TGTGCCAGTACAGGGTCTGGGGCCAACGTCCTGACTTTC	CASTGSGANVLTF
TRBV11-3	TRBD2	TRBJ2-3	.	TGTGCCAGCAGCTTAGGTTCTAGCGGGAGACGTGATACGCAGTATTTT	CASSLGSSGRRDTQYF
TRBV20-1	TRBD2	TRBJ2-1	.	TGCAGTGCTAGAGATTCGACTAGCGCAAAACACTACAATGAGCAGTTCTTC	CSARDSTSAKHYNEQFF
TRBV19	.	TRBJ2-4	.	TGTGCCAGTAGTCTCTCGATCGGCAAAAACATTCAGTACTTC	CASSLSIGKNIQYF
TRBV2	.	TRBJ2-5	few	TGTGCCAGCAGTGGTTTGTTAGCGACGCCTTTCCAAGAGACCCAGTACTTC	CASSGLLATPFQETQYF
TRBV7-2	.	TRBJ2-7	many	TGTGCCAGCAGCAACCGGGTTGTGGAGCAGTACTTC	CASSNRVVEQYF
TRBV5-1	TRBD1	TRBJ1-1	.	TGCGCCAGCAGCTTCTACGGGACAGGGAGGAACACTGAAGCTTTCTTT	CASSFYGTGRNTEAFF
TRBV19	.	TRBJ1-1	few	TGTGCCAGTAGTATAAGAGCAGGGCCAAGGATGAACACTGAAGCTTTCTTT	CASSIRAGPRMNTEAFF
TRBV6-1	.	TRBJ2-3	.	TGTGCCAGCAATCCCACCGGGGCTTGGGGCACAGATACGCAGTATTTT	CASNPTGAWGTDTQYF
TRBV7-9	.	TRBJ2-7	many	TGTGCCAGCAGCGCCCATCCCTACGAGCAGTACTTC	CASSAHPYEQYF
TRBV5-1	.	TRBJ2-6	.	TGCGCCAGTCTTGGGGCTGGGGCCAACGTCCTGACTTTC	CASLGAGANVLTF
TRBV24-1	.	TRBJ1-1	many	TGTGCCACCAGTGACTTCCGGACGTATGCCACTGAAGCTTTCTTT	CATSDFRTYATEAFF
TRBV6-1	TRBD1	TRBJ2-1	many	TGTGCCAGCAGTCAAAGGGGACAGAGCTCCTACAATGAGCAGTTCTTC	CASSQRGQSSYNEQFF
TRBV5-1	.	TRBJ1-3	.	TGCGCCAGCAGGGAGGTGCTTGGAAACACCATATATTTT	CASREVLGNTIYF
TRBV5-5	.	TRBJ2-1	.	TGTGCCAGCAGCTTGGAATTAGCTTCCAATGAGCAGTTCTTC	CASSLELASNEQFF
TRBV18	.	TRBJ1-6	.	TGTGCCAGCTCACCACTTTACGTCGGACCGAAGGAAAATTCACCCCTCCACTTT	CASSPLYVGPKENSPLHF
TRBV2	.	TRBJ2-7	many	TGTGCCAGCAATCGTGGTCTAGCGTTTGACGAGCAGTACTTC	CASNRGLAFDEQYF
TRBV2	.	TRBJ2-5	many	TGTGCCAGCAATCCCCCTTTTCAAGAGACCCAGTACTTC	CASNPPFQETQYF
TRBV30	TRBD2	TRBJ2-5	few	TGTGCCTGGAGTGTAACGGGAGGTCGGGAGACCCAGTACTTC	CAWSVTGGRETQYF
TRBV20-1	TRBD2	TRBJ2-1	few	TGCAGTGCTAGAGATGGCCTAGCGGGGGTCTACAATGAGCAGTTCTTC	CSARDGLAGVYNEQFF
TRBV7-9	.	TRBJ1-5	.	TGTGCCAGCAGCCCGCCAGGGATCAATCAGCCCCAGCATTTT	CASSPPGINQPQHF
TRBV7-6	.	TRBJ2-4	.	TGTGCCAGCAGCGTGGACGCAGGGTCAGCCAAAAACATTCAGTACTTC	CASSVDAGSAKNIQYF
TRBV20-1	TRBD1	TRBJ2-7	many	TGCAGTGCTTCGCCCGGGACAGGGGTCTACGAGCAGTACTTC	CSASPGTGVYEQYF
TRBV6-1	.	TRBJ2-7	.	TGTGCCAGCAGTGAAGGGGGGGGGGCCTCTATATTCGAGCAGTACTTC	CASSEGGGASIFEQYF
TRBV2	TRBD2	TRBJ2-1	many	TGTGCCAGCAGTGCCCTTTGGCTAGCGGGGGGGATCAGGGGGAATGAGCAGTTCTTC	CASSALWLAGGIRGNEQFF
TRBV27	TRBD2	TRBJ2-2	.	TGTGCCAGCAGCCGCGGACTAGCGGGAGCGGAGCTGTTTTTT	CASSRGLAGAELFF
TRBV18	.	TRBJ1-1	.	TGTGCCAGCTCACTCTCCCGCGACGGATTGAACACTGAAGCTTTCTTT	CASSLSRDGLNTEAFF
TRBV2	TRBD1	TRBJ1-5	many	TGTGCCAGCAGTGAAGCGCCAGGGGGGGATGGCAATCAGCCCCAGCATTTT	CASSEAPGGDGNQPQHF
TRBV28	TRBD2	TRBJ2-2	.	TGTGCCAGCACCGTAAGGGATCTAGCGGGAGCCGCTAGGGACACCGGGGAGCTGTTTTTT	CASTVRDLAGAARDTGELFF
TRBV11-2	TRBD1	TRBJ2-1	many	TGTGCCAGCAGCAAGGGGACAGAGTCCTACAATGAGCAGTTCTTC	CASSKGTESYNEQFF
TRBV6-1	TRBD2	TRBJ2-3	few	TGTGCCAGCACCCCACCGTTCTTAGCGGGGCAGACAGATACGCAGTATTTT	CASTPPFLAGQTDTQYF
TRBV28	TRBD1	TRBJ1-4	many	TGTGCCAGCAGGAAACAGGGGGACGAAAAACTGTTTTTT	CASRKQGDEKLFF
TRBV4-1	TRBD2	TRBJ2-5	many	TGCGCCAGCAGCCTTCAGCGGGGGCCTAAGCAAGAGACCCAGTACTTC	CASSLQRGPKQETQYF
TRBV12-3/TRBV12-4	.	TRBJ2-6	few	TGTGCCAGCAGATGGAGCTCTGGGGCCAACGTCCTGACTTTC	CASRWSSGANVLTF
TRBV4-1	.	TRBJ2-7	few	TGCGCCAGCAGCCCCCGGGACACCCGCTACGAGCAGTACTTC	CASSPRDTRYEQYF
TRBV28	.	TRBJ2-7	many	TGTGCCAGCAGTTTAACGAGGGACAAAAACCTTTACGAGCAGTACTTC	CASSLTRDKNLYEQYF
TRBV7-9	.	TRBJ2-1	many	TGTGCCAGCAGCTCCCCCCGTGGGGGGAATGAGCAGTTCTTC	CASSSPRGGNEQFF
TRBV6-1	TRBD1	TRBJ1-4	.	TGTGCCAGCAGAAGGGACAGGGGTTATGAAAAACTGTTTTTT	CASRRDRGYEKLFF
TRBV27	.	TRBJ2-7	many	TGTGCCAGCAGTAAGAATACCCGAGCGGCCTACGAGCAGTACTTC	CASSKNTRAAYEQYF
TRBV5-1	.	TRBJ2-5	many	TGCGCCAGCACCGAACAGGGTGAAGAGACCCAGTACTTC	CASTEQGEETQYF
TRBV5-1	TRBD1	TRBJ1-1	many	TGCGCCAGCAGTTATTATGGACAGGCGAACACTGAAGCTTTCTTT	CASSYYGQANTEAFF
TRBV2	.	TRBJ1-2	many	TGTGCCACCTCGTTGGAAGGGTACGCTAACTATGGCTACACCTTC	CATSLEGYANYGYTF
TRBV19	.	TRBJ1-2	many	TGTGCCAGTAAATATCGAGCGCCAAACTATGGCTACACCTTC	CASKYRAPNYGYTF
TRBV29-1	.	TRBJ2-6	many	TGCAGCGTTGTAACGCAGGCTGGGGCCAACGTCCTGACTTTC	CSVVTQAGANVLTF
TRBV7-2	TRBD1	TRBJ1-2	many	TGTGCCAGCAGACGGACAGGGTCGGACGGCTACACCTTC	CASRRTGSDGYTF
TRBV28	.	TRBJ2-2	.	TGTGCCAGCAGTTTAGACTCCTATACAGGGAACACCGGGGAGCTGTTTTTT	CASSLDSYTGNTGELFF
TRBV6-1	.	TRBJ2-3	many	TGTGCCAGCAGTGTCTACAGGGTGAGCACAGATACGCAGTATTTT	CASSVYRVSTDTQYF
TRBV20-1	TRBD2	TRBJ2-3	once	TGCAGTGCTAGCCCTAGCGGGAGCACAGATACGCAGTATTTT	CSASPSGSTDTQYF
TRBV11-2	.	TRBJ1-4	few	TGTGCCAGCAGCGATCTGACTCCCCGCGACGAAAAACTGTTTTTT	CASSDLTPRDEKLFF
TRBV28	TRBD1	TRBJ1-1	many	TGTGCCAGCAGTTTAAGGGACAGGGAAGAAGAAGCTTTCTTT	CASSLRDREEEAFF
TRBV2	TRBD1	TRBJ1-1	many	TGTGCCAGCAGTCGCCCGGGACAGGGGAACACTGAAGCTTTCTTT	CASSRPGQGNTEAFF
TRBV7-6	.	TRBJ1-4	many	TGTGCCAGCAGCTTAGATCGGGGGGATAAACTGTTTTTT	CASSLDRGDKLFF
TRBV5-4	.	TRBJ1-6	.	TGTGCCAGAAAGCGACTGTTGGCACCCCTCCACTTT	CARKRLLAPLHF
TRBV25-1	TRBD1	TRBJ1-2	few	TGTGCCAGCAGGCATTCGGGACAGGGACACGATGGCTACACCTTC	CASRHSGQGHDGYTF